Shown below are 29 T cell receptor beta chains from a single sample sequenced in a study of shared clonotypes between healthy human individuals. Measured with immunoSEQ multiplex PCR; TCRdb has only the in-frame clones, and not every one. The sample consists of around 510,000 clones, roughly four fifths of them appearing once. The sample comprised PBMCs. The receptors come from a woman aged 40 to 55 in good health. Some clones in this sample may be carry-over from other donors' samples.

This chain uses TRBV13 with TRBJ1-4; D possibly corresponds to TRBD1 (5 bases). V was cut by 1 base and J by 4 bases, with 10 bases left in between. CDR1 is PRHDT, CDR2 FYEKMQ, per germline (reference sequence). The CDR3 has 15 residues. The CDR3 loop is CASSLEAGNNEKLFF. CDR3 nucleotide sequence: TGTGCCAGCAGCTTAGAGGCAGGGAATAATGAAAAACTGTTTTTT.

The chain links TRBV28 to TRBJ2-7; tentative D call: TRBD2 (5 bases). The CDR3 has 12 residues. From germline, CDR1 is MDHEN and CDR2 SYDVKM. Trimming took off 6 bases at V and 6 bases at J, with 12 bases between the two ends. CDR3 protein: CASRPTTSEQYF. In nucleotides, the CDR3 is TGTGCCAGCAGGCCAACTACTAGCGAGCAGTACTTC.

V gene TRBV28 combines with J gene TRBJ2-7; D perhaps matches TRBD1 (5 bases). Germline V gene lookup returns CDR1 MDHEN and CDR2 SYDVKM. The V gene lost 1 base and the J gene lost 8 bases, with 12 bases spanning the gap. This CDR3 is 13 amino acids long. CDR3 nucleotides: TGTGCCAGCAGTTTATTCCAGGGTCCCAAGCAGTACTTC. Its translation is CASSLFQGPKQYF.

This clone was counted a few times. The CDR3 DNA is TGTGCCAGCAGCTTAGCAGATACGCGTTATTTT. It translates to CASSLADTRYF. The chain recombines TRBV11-2 with TRBJ2-3, with D uncertain. This CDR3 comprises 11 residues. V was shortened by 1 base and J by 15 bases, with 11 bases between the two germline ends. Germline-derived CDR1 and CDR2 are SGHAT and FQNNGV.

Comments on this clone: Given the absence of the conserved phenylalanine or tryptophan at the CDR3 end, a read error is likely. V is TRBV14 and J is TRBJ2-4, with D possibly matching TRBD1 (6 bases). The CDR3 has 14 residues. V was pared by 9 bases and J by 0 bases, with 12 bases between. The germline V gene encodes CDR1 SGHDN and CDR2 FVKESK. This chain's CDR3 is CASRDTIAKNIQYS. CDR3 sequence (DNA): TGTGCCAGTAGGGACACCATAGCCAAAAACATTCAGTACTCC.

The rearrangement joins TRBV5-6 to TRBJ2-7, with 11 bases lining up with TRBD2. The junction had 8 bases not matched to a gene; V was cut back by 4 bases and J by 5 bases. The CDR3 extends over 15 amino acids. Germline-derived CDR1 and CDR2 are SGHDT and YYEEEE. The CDR3 protein is CASSQKLAGVDEQYF. CDR3 DNA: TGTGCCAGCAGCCAAAAACTAGCGGGAGTGGACGAGCAGTACTTC.

In DNA form, the CDR3 reads TGTGCCAGCAGCCTCTCCGGGACAGAACACTATGGCTACACCTTC. It codes for CASSLSGTEHYGYTF. The chain links TRBV7-9 to TRBJ1-2; 7 bases line up with TRBD1. There are 15 residues in the CDR3. The J segment lost 3 bases and the V segment lost 5 bases, leaving 9 bases of the junction unmatched. CDR1 is SEHNR, CDR2 FQNEAQ, per germline (reference sequence).

Regarding this clone: With a far larger clone one base away, a read error is the likely cause. Within the sample, other DNA sequences also encode this same CDR3. The CDR3 DNA reads TGCAGCGTCGAGGGACCCGGGACAGGGGGCACTGAAGCTTTCTTT. Protein sequence: CSVEGPGTGGTEAFF. The genes are TRBV29-1 and TRBJ1-1, with TRBD1 matching 11 bases. Germline CDR1 and CDR2: SQVTM and ANQGSEA. The ends lost 6 bases at V and 4 bases at J; junction bases unmatched: 10. The CDR3 has 15 amino acids.

This sequence joins TRBV5-6 and TRBJ1-2; 9 bases match TRBD1. Germline V CDR1 and CDR2: SGHDT, YYEEEE. V lost 4 bases to trimming and J lost 7 bases; unmatched junction nucleotides: 8. CDR3 length: 14 residues. The CDR3 sequence is CASSADRGVRGYTF. CDR3 in DNA: TGTGCCAGCAGCGCGGACAGGGGTGTTCGTGGCTACACCTTC.

As DNA, the CDR3 is TGCGCCAGCAGCCAAGCTTTAGTCACTGAAGGGGCAGGGTATGGCTACACCTTC. This gives the protein CASSQALVTEGAGYGYTF. This chain connects TRBV4-3 to TRBJ1-2, with D possibly matching TRBD1 (5 bases). V lost 1 base, J lost 5 bases, and 23 bases lay in between. The CDR3 runs to 18 residues. CDR1 is LGHNA, CDR2 YSLEER, per germline.

The V and J genes are TRBV5-6 and TRBJ1-5, with D unresolved. V lost 2 bases to trimming and J lost 4 bases, with 10 bases between them. Germline V gives CDR1 SGHDT, CDR2 YYEEEE. CDR3 length: 14 residues. For the CDR3, the DNA is TGTGCCAGCAGCTTTTCAGGTACGAATCAGCCCCAGCATTTT. It translates to CASSFSGTNQPQHF.

The chain links TRBV9 to TRBJ2-7; the D gene is possibly TRBD2 (5 bases). Germline V gene lookup returns CDR1 SGDLS and CDR2 YYNGEE. V was trimmed by 4 bases and J by 2 bases, leaving 19 bases between them. This CDR3 has 16 amino acids. CDR3 coding DNA: TGTGCCAGCAGCCCACTCGGTAGCGCCCAAACCTACGAGCAGTACTTC. It encodes CASSPLGSAQTYEQYF.

This chain joins TRBV15 and TRBJ1-3, with D hard to call. The CDR3 runs 13 residues. The germline V gene has CDR1 LNHNV and CDR2 YYDKDF (reference sequence). V lost 4 bases, J lost 0 bases, and 4 bases lay in between. Here the CDR3 DNA reads TGTGCCACCAGCATTTCCTCTGGAAACACCATATATTTT. Translation gives CATSISSGNTIYF.

This clone was counted only a few times. The chain carries TRBV11-3 and TRBJ2-3, with 9 bases aligning to TRBD2. Germline values: CDR1 SGHNT, CDR2 YENEEA. The CDR3 has 15 residues. Trimming at V came to 1 base and at J to 4 bases, leaving 3 bases not matched to a gene. The CDR3 DNA reads TGTGCCAGCAGCTTAGGGGTAGCGGGAGCAGATACGCAGTATTTT. Translated: CASSLGVAGADTQYF.

The rearrangement joins TRBV19 to TRBJ2-7; D possibly corresponds to TRBD2 (6 bases). Trimming pared 4 bases from V and 5 bases from J, leaving 18 bases between. This CDR3 spans 15 amino acids. The germline gives CDR1 LNHDA, CDR2 SQIVND (reference sequence). The CDR3 nucleotides are TGTGCCAGTAGTACCAAACCGGGAGCCTTCCACGAGCAGTACTTC. The encoded protein is CASSTKPGAFHEQYF.

This clone was seen many times. The same CDR3 arises from other DNA sequences in this sample as well. The chain employs TRBV6-4 and TRBJ2-1; 12 positions match TRBD2. This CDR3 is 15 amino acids long. Germline assignment: CDR1 MRHNA and CDR2 SNTAGT. J was trimmed by 3 bases and V by 3 bases; bases with no gene match: 0. CDR3 DNA sequence: TGTGCCAGCAGTGAGACTAGCGGGAGCTACAATGAGCAGTTCTTC. Translated, it gives CASSETSGSYNEQFF.

The chain links TRBV11-2 to TRBJ2-1, with 8 bases aligning to TRBD2. Germline V gene data show CDR1 as SGHAT and CDR2 as FQNNGV. CDR3 size: 16 residues. Unmatched junction bases numbered 5, after V lost 4 bases and J lost 0 bases. The CDR3, as DNA: TGTGCCAGCAGCTGGAATAGCGGGATCTCCTACAATGAGCAGTTCTTC. Its protein is CASSWNSGISYNEQFF.

The chain uses TRBV6-5 and TRBJ1-1, with TRBD1 matching over 10 bases. V lost 6 bases to trimming and J lost 4 bases; unmatched junction nucleotides: 2. Germline values: CDR1 MNHEY, CDR2 SVGAGI. This CDR3 region has 13 residues. The CDR3 reads CASRGQGTTEAFF. CDR3 nucleotides: TGTGCCAGCAGGGGACAGGGGACCACTGAAGCTTTCTTT.

This clone was found many times. V is TRBV28 and J is TRBJ2-6; a possible D gene is TRBD2 (5 bases). The germline V gene has CDR1 MDHEN and CDR2 SYDVKM. V was trimmed by 6 bases and J by 1 base, leaving 28 bases between them. This CDR3 contains 21 residues. The CDR3 spells CASSPGVRAAQRRSGANVLTF. CDR3 nucleotide sequence: TGTGCCAGCAGCCCCGGGGTGAGGGCAGCCCAGCGCAGGTCTGGGGCCAACGTCCTGACTTTC.

The rearrangement joins TRBV25-1 to TRBJ2-7, with TRBD2 matching 9 bases. CDR1 MGHDK and CDR2 SYGVNS come from the germline V gene. The CDR3 length is 16 residues. Trimming at V came to 4 bases and at J to 3 bases, leaving 10 bases not matched to a gene. CDR3 DNA: TGTGCCAGCAGTGCAGGGGTAGCGGGAGTTTACTACGAGCAGTACTTC. Its protein is CASSAGVAGVYYEQYF.

The gene calls are TRBV27 and TRBJ2-2; perhaps TRBD1 as D (6 bases). CDR1 is MNHEY and CDR2 is SMNVEV in the germline V gene (reference sequence). The V gene lost 3 bases and the J gene lost 6 bases, with 14 bases spanning the gap. The CDR3 length is 15 residues. This CDR3 reads CASSFSLSGAGELFF. The CDR3 DNA reads TGTGCCAGCAGTTTCAGCCTTTCAGGGGCCGGGGAGCTGTTTTTT.

V and J are TRBV7-9 and TRBJ1-6; no firm D call. Trimming cost V 6 bases and J 6 bases, with 12 bases left between them. Germline V gives CDR1 SEHNR, CDR2 FQNEAQ (reference sequence). This CDR3 has 14 amino acids. The CDR3 region has the DNA TGTGCCAGCAGTCCTGGGTCGGCTAATTCACCCCTCCACTTT. This sequence encodes CASSPGSANSPLHF.

The chain is built from TRBV19 and TRBJ1-2, with TRBD1 as a possible D gene (5 bases). Germline-derived CDR1 and CDR2 are LNHDA and SQIVND (reference sequence). With 5 bases removed from V and 2 bases from J, the gap between germline ends came to 12 bases. CDR3 length equals 14 residues. The CDR3 sequence is CASSPQGENYGYTF. The CDR3 coding sequence is TGTGCCAGTAGTCCCCAGGGAGAGAACTATGGCTACACCTTC.

The rearrangement uses TRBV5-1 and TRBJ1-4; D is ambiguous. CDR1 SGHRS and CDR2 YFSETQ come from the germline V gene. V was trimmed by 0 bases and J by 5 bases, leaving 11 bases between them. This CDR3 has 15 residues. CDR3 in amino acids: CASSLARYTNEKLFF. The CDR3 DNA reads TGCGCCAGCAGCTTGGCCAGGTACACGAATGAAAAACTGTTTTTT.

In the case of this clone: Other DNA sequences in the same sample also yield this CDR3. CDR3 in DNA: TGTGCCATCAGTGAGTGGGGTACAGGGAATGGCTACACCTTC. Protein: CAISEWGTGNGYTF. This chain links TRBV10-3 with TRBJ1-2; D may be TRBD1 (6 bases). Trimming left V 1 base short and J 6 bases short, with 12 bases between. CDR3 length: 14 residues. Germline V CDR1 and CDR2: ENHRY, SYGVKD.

The chain uses TRBV29-1 and TRBJ2-5; D is perhaps TRBD2 (6 bases). The ends were cut back, 4 bases at V and 4 bases at J, with 22 bases in the middle. Germline V lookup: CDR1 SQVTM, CDR2 ANQGSEA. The CDR3 has 16 residues. The CDR3 reads CSVAGGQLQLGETQYF. CDR3 in DNA: TGCAGCGTTGCTGGAGGGCAACTCCAACTAGGAGAGACCCAGTACTTC. The whole variable domain, filled in from reference TRBV29-1 and TRBJ2-5, reads SAVISQKPSRDICQRGTSLTIQCQVDSQVTMMFWYRQQPGQSLTLIATANQGSEATYESGFVIDKFPISRPNLTFSTLTVSNMSPEDSSIYLCSVAGGQLQLGETQYFGPGTRLLVL.

The rearrangement uses TRBV18 and TRBJ1-2, with 7 bases lining up with TRBD1. CDR3 size: 16 residues. Germline V gene data show CDR1 as KGHSH and CDR2 as LQKENI. Trimming took 3 bases from V and 3 from J; bases not matched to a gene: 10. The CDR3 sequence is CASSPRQGQSDYGYTF. CDR3 nucleotides: TGTGCCAGCTCACCCAGACAGGGTCAGTCGGACTATGGCTACACCTTC. Looking up the rest from reference TRBV18 and TRBJ1-2 gives the full variable domain: NAGVMQNPRHLVRRRGQEARLRCSPMKGHSHVYWYRQLPEEGLKFMVYLQKENIIDESGMPKERFSAEFPKEGPSILRIQQVVRGDSAAYFCASSPRQGQSDYGYTFGSGTRLTVV.

The chain recombines TRBV7-3 with TRBJ2-1; D might be TRBD1 (5 bases). CDR1 is SGHTA, CDR2 FQGTGA, per germline. The CDR3 has 15 amino acids. V lost 6 bases and J 0 bases, leaving 12 bases between the germline ends. The CDR3 DNA follows: TGTGCCAGCAGTCAAGGGGCCAGCTCCTACAATGAGCAGTTCTTC. The encoded protein is CASSQGASSYNEQFF.

This clone was recorded at least ten times. Other nucleotide sequences in the sample specify the same CDR3. This rearrangement joins TRBV5-8 to TRBJ1-5, with D unresolved. The germline V gene has CDR1 SGHTS and CDR2 YDEGEE. This CDR3 is 15 amino acids long. V lost 1 base and J lost 2, with 10 bases in between. CDR3: CASSLSRGGNQPQHF. The CDR3 nucleotides are TGTGCCAGCAGCTTGAGTCGGGGTGGCAATCAGCCCCAGCATTTT.